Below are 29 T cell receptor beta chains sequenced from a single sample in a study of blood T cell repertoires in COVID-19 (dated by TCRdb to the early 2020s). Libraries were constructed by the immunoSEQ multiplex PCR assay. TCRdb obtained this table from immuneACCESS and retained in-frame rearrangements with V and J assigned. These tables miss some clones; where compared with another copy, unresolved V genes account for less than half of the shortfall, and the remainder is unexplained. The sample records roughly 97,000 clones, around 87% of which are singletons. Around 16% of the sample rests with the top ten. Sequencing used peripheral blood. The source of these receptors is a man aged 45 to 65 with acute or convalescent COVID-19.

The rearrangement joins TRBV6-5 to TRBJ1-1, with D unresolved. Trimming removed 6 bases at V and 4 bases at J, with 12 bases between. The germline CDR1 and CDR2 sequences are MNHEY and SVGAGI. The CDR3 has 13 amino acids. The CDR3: CASRGGWSTEAFF. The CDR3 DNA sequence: TGTGCCAGCAGAGGCGGGTGGTCCACTGAAGCTTTCTTT.

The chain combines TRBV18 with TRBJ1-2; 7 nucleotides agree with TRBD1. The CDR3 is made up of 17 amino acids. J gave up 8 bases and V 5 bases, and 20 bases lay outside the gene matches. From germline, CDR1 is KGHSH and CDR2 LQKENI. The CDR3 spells CASSTPGTVHLHSGYTF. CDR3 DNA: TGTGCCAGCTCAACCCCCGGGACAGTCCACCTCCACTCCGGCTACACCTTC. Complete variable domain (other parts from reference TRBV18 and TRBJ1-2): NAGVMQNPRHLVRRRGQEARLRCSPMKGHSHVYWYRQLPEEGLKFMVYLQKENIIDESGMPKERFSAEFPKEGPSILRIQQVVRGDSAAYFCASSTPGTVHLHSGYTFGSGTRLTVV.

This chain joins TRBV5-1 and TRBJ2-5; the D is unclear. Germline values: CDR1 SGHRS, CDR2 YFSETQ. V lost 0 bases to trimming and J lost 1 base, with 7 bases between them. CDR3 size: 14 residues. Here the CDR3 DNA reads TGCGCCAGCAGCTTGGAGACAACCCAAGAGACCCAGTACTTC. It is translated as CASSLETTQETQYF.

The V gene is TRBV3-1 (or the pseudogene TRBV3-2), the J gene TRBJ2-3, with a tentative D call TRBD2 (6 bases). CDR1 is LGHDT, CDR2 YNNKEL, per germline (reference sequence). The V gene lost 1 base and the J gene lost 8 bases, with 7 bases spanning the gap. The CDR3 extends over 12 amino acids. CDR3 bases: TGTGCCAGCAGCCAAGTTAGCGGTACGCAGTATTTT. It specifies CASSQVSGTQYF.

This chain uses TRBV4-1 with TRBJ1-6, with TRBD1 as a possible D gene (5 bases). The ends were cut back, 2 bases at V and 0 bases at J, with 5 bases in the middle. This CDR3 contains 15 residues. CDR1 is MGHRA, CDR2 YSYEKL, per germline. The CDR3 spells CASSQQGSYNSPLHF. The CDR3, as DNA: TGCGCCAGCAGCCAACAGGGCTCCTATAATTCACCCCTCCACTTT.

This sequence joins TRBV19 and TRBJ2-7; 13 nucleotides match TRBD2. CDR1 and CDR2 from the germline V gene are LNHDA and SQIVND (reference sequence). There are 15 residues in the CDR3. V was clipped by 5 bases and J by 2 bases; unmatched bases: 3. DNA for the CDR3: TGTGCCAGTAGTCCAGGGACTAGCGGGACCTACGAGCAGTACTTC. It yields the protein CASSPGTSGTYEQYF.

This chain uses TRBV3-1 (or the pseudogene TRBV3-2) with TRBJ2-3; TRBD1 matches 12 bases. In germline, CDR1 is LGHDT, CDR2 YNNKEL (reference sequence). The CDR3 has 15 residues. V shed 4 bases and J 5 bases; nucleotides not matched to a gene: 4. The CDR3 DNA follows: TGTGCCAGCAGCCCGGGACAGGGGGCTGGAGATACGCAGTATTTT. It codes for CASSPGQGAGDTQYF.

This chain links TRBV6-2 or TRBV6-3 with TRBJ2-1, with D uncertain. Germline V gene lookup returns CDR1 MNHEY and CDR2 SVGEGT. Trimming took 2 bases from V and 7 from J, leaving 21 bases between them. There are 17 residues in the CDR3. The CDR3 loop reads CASSYVGRSTSRNEQFF. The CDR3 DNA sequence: TGTGCCAGCAGTTACGTTGGCCGGAGTACCTCCCGAAATGAGCAGTTCTTC.

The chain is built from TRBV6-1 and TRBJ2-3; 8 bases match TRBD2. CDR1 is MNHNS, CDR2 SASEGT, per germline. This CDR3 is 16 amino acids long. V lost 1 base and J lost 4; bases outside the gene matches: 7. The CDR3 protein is CASSEGLAGWADTQYF. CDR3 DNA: TGTGCCAGCAGTGAAGGGCTAGCGGGTTGGGCAGATACGCAGTATTTT.

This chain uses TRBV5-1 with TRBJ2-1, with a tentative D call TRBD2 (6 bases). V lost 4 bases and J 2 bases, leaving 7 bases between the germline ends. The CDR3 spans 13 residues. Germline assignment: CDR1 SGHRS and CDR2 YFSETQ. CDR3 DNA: TGCGCCAGCAGCACGGGAGCCTACAATGAGCAGTTCTTC. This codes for CASSTGAYNEQFF.

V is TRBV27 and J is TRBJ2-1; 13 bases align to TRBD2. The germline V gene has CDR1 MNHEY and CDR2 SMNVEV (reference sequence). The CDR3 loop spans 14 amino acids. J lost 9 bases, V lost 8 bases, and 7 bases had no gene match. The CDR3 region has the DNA TGTGCCAGCGGGCCGGGACTAGCGGGATTTGAGCAGTTCTTC. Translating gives CASGPGLAGFEQFF.

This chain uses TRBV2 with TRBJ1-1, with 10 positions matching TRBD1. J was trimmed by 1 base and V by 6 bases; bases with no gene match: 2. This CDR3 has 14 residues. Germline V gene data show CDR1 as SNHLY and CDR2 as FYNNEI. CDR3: CASRGQGGNTEAFF. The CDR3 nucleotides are TGTGCCAGCAGAGGACAGGGGGGGAACACTGAAGCTTTCTTT.

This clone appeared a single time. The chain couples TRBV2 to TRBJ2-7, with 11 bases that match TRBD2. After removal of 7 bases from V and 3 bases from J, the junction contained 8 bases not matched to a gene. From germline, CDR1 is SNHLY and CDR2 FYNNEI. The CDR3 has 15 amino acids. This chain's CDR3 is CASTPRGLADYEQYF. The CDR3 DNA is TGTGCCAGCACCCCAAGGGGACTAGCGGACTACGAGCAGTACTTC.

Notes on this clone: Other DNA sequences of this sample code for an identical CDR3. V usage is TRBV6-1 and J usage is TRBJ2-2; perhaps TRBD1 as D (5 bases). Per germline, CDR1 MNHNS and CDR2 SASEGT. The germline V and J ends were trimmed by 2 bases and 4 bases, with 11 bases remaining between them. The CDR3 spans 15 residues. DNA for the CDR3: TGTGCCAGCAGTGAAAAGCAGGGAAGCACCGGGGAGCTGTTTTTT. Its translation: CASSEKQGSTGELFF.

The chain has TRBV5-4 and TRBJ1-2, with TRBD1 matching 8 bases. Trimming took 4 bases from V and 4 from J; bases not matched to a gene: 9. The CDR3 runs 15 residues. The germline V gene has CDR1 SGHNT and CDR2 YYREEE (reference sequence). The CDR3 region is CASSLGNGQGYGYTF. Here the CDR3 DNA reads TGTGCCAGCAGCCTCGGGAATGGACAGGGCTATGGCTACACCTTC.

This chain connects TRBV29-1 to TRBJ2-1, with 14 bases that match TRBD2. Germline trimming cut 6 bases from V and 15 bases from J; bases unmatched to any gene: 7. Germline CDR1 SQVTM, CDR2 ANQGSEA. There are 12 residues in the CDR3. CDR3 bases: TGCAGCGTAGGGACTAGCGGGAGTTTGTCGTTCTTC. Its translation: CSVGTSGSLSFF.

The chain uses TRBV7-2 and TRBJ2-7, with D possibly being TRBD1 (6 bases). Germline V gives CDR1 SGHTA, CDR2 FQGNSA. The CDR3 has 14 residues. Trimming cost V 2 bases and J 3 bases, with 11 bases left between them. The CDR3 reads CASSLRGTYYEQYF. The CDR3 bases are TGTGCCAGCAGCTTAAGGGGGACGTACTACGAGCAGTACTTC.

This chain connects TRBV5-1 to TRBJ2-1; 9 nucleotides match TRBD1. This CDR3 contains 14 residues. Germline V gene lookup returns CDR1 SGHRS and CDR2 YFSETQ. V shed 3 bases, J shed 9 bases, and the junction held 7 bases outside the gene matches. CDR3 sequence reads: CASSSLQGAVEQFF. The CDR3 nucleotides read TGCGCCAGCAGCTCCTTACAGGGGGCGGTTGAGCAGTTCTTC. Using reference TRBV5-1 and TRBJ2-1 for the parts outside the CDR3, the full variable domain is KAGVTQTPRYLIKTRGQQVTLSCSPISGHRSVSWYQQTPGQGLQFLFEYFSETQRNKGNFPGRFSGRQFSNSRSEMNVSTLELGDSALYLCASSSLQGAVEQFFGPGTRLTVL.

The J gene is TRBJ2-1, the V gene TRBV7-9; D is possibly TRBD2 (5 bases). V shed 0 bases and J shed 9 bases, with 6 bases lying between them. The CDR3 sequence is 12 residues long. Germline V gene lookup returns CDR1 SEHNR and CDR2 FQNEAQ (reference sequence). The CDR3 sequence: CASSLAGSEQFF. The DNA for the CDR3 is TGTGCCAGCAGCTTAGCGGGGAGTGAGCAGTTCTTC.

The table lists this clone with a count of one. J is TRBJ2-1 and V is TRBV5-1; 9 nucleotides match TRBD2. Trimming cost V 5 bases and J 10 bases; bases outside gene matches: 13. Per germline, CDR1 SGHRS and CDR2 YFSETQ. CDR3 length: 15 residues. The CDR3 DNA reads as TGCGCCAGCAGTCCTATTTCTAGCGGGATAGGGGAGCAGTTCTTC. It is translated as CASSPISSGIGEQFF.

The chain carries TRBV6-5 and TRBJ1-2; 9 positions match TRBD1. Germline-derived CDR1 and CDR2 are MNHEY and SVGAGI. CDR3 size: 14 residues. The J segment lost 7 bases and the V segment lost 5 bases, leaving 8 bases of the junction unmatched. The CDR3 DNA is TGTGCCAGCAGTCCCAACAGGGGGCAGAGTGGCTACACCTTC. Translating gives CASSPNRGQSGYTF.

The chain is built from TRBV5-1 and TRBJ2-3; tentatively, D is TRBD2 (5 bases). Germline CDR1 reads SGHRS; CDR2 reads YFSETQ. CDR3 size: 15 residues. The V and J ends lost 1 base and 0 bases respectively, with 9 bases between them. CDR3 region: CASSLSGRSTDTQYF. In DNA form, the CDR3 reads TGCGCCAGCAGCTTGAGCGGTAGAAGCACAGATACGCAGTATTTT.

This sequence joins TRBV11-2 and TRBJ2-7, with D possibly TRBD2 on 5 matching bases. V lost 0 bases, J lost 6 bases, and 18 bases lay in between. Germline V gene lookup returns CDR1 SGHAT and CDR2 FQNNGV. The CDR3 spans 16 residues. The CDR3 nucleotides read TGTGCCAGCAGCTTAGAGTTAGGACTGAGATCGAGCGAGCAGTACTTC. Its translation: CASSLELGLRSSEQYF. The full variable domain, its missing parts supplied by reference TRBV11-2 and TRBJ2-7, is EAGVAQSPRYKIIEKRQSVAFWCNPISGHATLYWYQQILGQGPKLLIQFQNNGVVDDSQLPKDRFSAERLKGVDSTLKIQPAKLEDSAVYLCASSLELGLRSSEQYFGPGTRLTVT.

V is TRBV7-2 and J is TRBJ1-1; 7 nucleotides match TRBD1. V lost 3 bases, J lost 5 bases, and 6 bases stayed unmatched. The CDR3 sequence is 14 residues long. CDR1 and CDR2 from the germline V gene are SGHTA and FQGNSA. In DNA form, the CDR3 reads TGTGCCAGCAGCTTCGGCAGGGGGAAAACTGAAGCTTTCTTT. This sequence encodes CASSFGRGKTEAFF.

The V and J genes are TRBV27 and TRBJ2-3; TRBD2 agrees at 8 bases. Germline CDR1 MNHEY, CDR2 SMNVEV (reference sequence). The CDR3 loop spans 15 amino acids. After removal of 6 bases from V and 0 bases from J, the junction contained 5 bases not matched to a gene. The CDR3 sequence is CASSQIAGSTDTQYF. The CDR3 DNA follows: TGTGCCAGCAGCCAGATAGCGGGGAGCACAGATACGCAGTATTTT.

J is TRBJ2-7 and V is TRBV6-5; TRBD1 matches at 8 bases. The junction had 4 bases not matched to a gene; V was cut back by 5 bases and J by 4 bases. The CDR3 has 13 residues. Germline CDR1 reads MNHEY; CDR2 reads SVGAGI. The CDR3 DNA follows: TGTGCCAGCAGTCAGGGGGCCAAGTACGAGCAGTACTTC. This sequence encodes CASSQGAKYEQYF.

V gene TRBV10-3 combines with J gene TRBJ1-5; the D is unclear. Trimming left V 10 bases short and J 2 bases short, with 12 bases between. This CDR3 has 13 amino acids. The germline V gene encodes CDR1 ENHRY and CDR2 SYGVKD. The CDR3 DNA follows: TGTGCCACCTCCGCGGCTGGCAATCAGCCCCAGCATTTT. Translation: CATSAAGNQPQHF.

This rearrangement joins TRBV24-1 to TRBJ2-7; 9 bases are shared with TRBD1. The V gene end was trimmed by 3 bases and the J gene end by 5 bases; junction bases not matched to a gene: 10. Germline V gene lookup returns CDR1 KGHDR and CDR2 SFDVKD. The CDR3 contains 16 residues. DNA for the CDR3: TGTGCCACCAGTGATGGGGGTCGGACAGGGGAGCACGAGCAGTACTTC. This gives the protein CATSDGGRTGEHEQYF.

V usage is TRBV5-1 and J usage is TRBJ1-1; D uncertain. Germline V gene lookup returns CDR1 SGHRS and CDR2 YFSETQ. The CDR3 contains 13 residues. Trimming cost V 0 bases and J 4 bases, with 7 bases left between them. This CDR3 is CASSLEGLTEAFF. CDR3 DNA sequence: TGCGCCAGCAGCTTGGAAGGACTCACTGAAGCTTTCTTT.